This T cell receptor beta chain was observed in a study of cytomegalovirus exposure and HLA in healthy donors. Study results and limitations: By HLA locus, TCR association rates varied in a later analysis, with DRB1 showing the most and HLA-C the fewest. CMV antigen specificity was confirmed in vitro for a few CMV-associated chains. High sensitivity and specificity were reportedly achieved when the classifier diagnosed cytomegalovirus status.

Of note for this clone: As yet, its antigen is unknown.

PCR amplification relied on 60 Vbeta primers (plus 13 Jbeta primers). Clones were read by immunoSEQ multiplex PCR, and TCRdb kept only the in-frame ones, dropping some. Counted here are over 150,000 clones, roughly four fifths occurring once; the ten biggest clones make up approximately 3%. V dropped 4 bases and J dropped 6 bases, with 20 bases sitting between them. The CDR3 contains 16 residues. CDR1 is SGHRS, CDR2 YFSETQ, per germline. Source material: PBMCs. V gene TRBV5-1 combines with J gene TRBJ2-1, with D perhaps matching TRBD2 (6 bases). This clonotype was obtained from a woman aged 45 to 65 in good health and CMV-seropositive. The CDR3 sequence is CASSELGGSMANEQFF. The DNA of the CDR3 is TGCGCCAGCAGCGAGCTGGGAGGAAGTATGGCCAATGAGCAGTTCTTC.